The 21 T cell receptor beta chains reported below all come from one sample, sequenced in a study of T cells in Graves' hyperthyroidism and ophthalmopathy. There were TCR beta CDR3 regions amplified from RNA transcripts. The HTBI primer set was used in a first-round RT-PCR of the TCR CDR3. TCRdb independently ran MiXCR on the multiplex PCR reads; one entry per CDR3 protein. The sample comprises about 560,000 distinct CDR3 sequences, 40% to 55% of which are singletons, and 8.2% rests with the top ten. The specimen sequenced was peripheral blood or thyroid tissue (not recorded which). The receptors come from a woman aged 18-29 years with Graves' hyperthyroidism.

This CDR3 reads CASATAGVRTEAFF. CDR3 sequence (DNA): TGCGCCAGCGCAACGGCGGGGGTGCGAACTGAAGCTTTCTTT. The J gene is TRBJ1-1, the V gene TRBV5-1; TRBD1 is a possible D gene (5 bases). V dropped 7 bases and J dropped 5 bases, with 18 bases sitting between them. The germline V gene encodes CDR1 SGHRS and CDR2 YFSETQ. CDR3 length: 14 residues.

This clonotype was seen more than once but under ten times. The chain recombines TRBV7-2 with TRBJ2-5; D might be TRBD2 (5 bases). The CDR3 spans 15 residues. V was trimmed by 4 bases and J by 7 bases, leaving 19 bases between them. Germline assignment: CDR1 SGHTA and CDR2 FQGNSA. The CDR3 DNA reads as TGTGCCAGCAGCTCCGGACTCCCGAATCTGGTGACCCAGTACTTC. Its protein is CASSSGLPNLVTQYF.

This chain connects TRBV2 to TRBJ2-2; D perhaps matches TRBD2 (5 bases). The V gene's germline CDR1 is SNHLY and CDR2 FYNNEI. The CDR3 sequence is 14 residues long. V gave up 9 bases and J gave up 0 bases, with 11 bases separating them. The CDR3 nucleotides read TGTGCCAGGGCGGGTCGGACGAACACCGGGGAGCTGTTTTTT. Its protein is CARAGRTNTGELFF.

On this clonotype itself: A read error may be the cause here, since a much bigger clone is one base away. The CDR3: CASIESEDGYTF. The DNA of the CDR3 is TGTGCCAGCATTGAATCTGAGGATGGCTACACCTTC. The chain is built from TRBV7-9 and TRBJ1-2; D gene unclear. The CDR3 loop spans 12 amino acids. V shed 7 bases and J shed 6 bases, with 12 bases lying between them. Germline assignment: CDR1 SEHNR and CDR2 FQNEAQ (reference sequence).

This clonotype was seen many times. The chain couples TRBV7-3 to TRBJ1-2, with D unresolved. The CDR3 extends over 11 amino acids. Trimming pared 5 bases from V and 6 bases from J, leaving 7 bases between. Germline V gives CDR1 SGHTA, CDR2 FQGTGA. The CDR3 is CASSHLDGYTF. CDR3 DNA sequence: TGTGCCAGCAGCCATCTTGATGGCTACACCTTC. Filled out from reference TRBV7-3 and TRBJ1-2, the complete variable domain reads GAGVSQTPSNKVTEKGKYVELRCDPISGHTALYWYRQSLGQGPEFLIYFQGTGAADDSGLPNDRFFAVRPEGSVSTLKIQRTERGDSAVYLCASSHLDGYTFGSGTRLTVV.

This clonotype has at least ten counts. The chain links TRBV6-5 to TRBJ1-2; TRBD1 matches at 9 bases. Germline V gene lookup returns CDR1 MNHEY and CDR2 SVGAGI. The V gene end was trimmed by 6 bases and the J gene end by 6 bases; junction bases not matched to a gene: 11. The CDR3 has 15 amino acids. This CDR3 reads CASSPRDREIDGYTF. CDR3 DNA: TGTGCCAGCAGCCCCCGGGACAGGGAGATAGATGGCTACACCTTC.

The J gene is TRBJ1-2, the V gene TRBV7-3; a weak D match, TRBD1 (5 bases). Trimming left V 2 bases short and J 2 bases short, with 15 bases between. CDR3 length: 16 residues. Germline V gene data show CDR1 as SGHTA and CDR2 as FQGTGA. The chain's CDR3 is CASSLGSTGSNYGYTF. DNA for the CDR3: TGTGCCAGCAGCTTAGGGTCTACAGGCTCGAACTATGGCTACACCTTC.

About this clonotype itself: A much more abundant neighbour one base away suggests this may be a read error. The CDR3 reads CATTRTGGAYEQYF. CDR3 DNA sequence: TGTGCCACCACTAGGACAGGGGGCGCCTACGAGCAGTACTTC. V and J are TRBV10-3 and TRBJ2-7; TRBD1 agrees at 11 bases. Germline values: CDR1 ENHRY, CDR2 SYGVKD. There are 14 residues in the CDR3. Trimming removed 10 bases from V and 2 bases from J; junction bases left unmatched: 7.

This clonotype was seen a handful of times. The chain has TRBV2 and TRBJ1-3; D gene unclear. CDR1 and CDR2 from the germline V gene are SNHLY and FYNNEI. V lost 2 bases, J lost 0 bases, and 5 bases lay in between. This CDR3 is built from 14 residues. In DNA, the CDR3 is TGTGCCAGCAGTGAACAGCACTCTGGAAACACCATATATTTT. It is translated as CASSEQHSGNTIYF.

This chain uses TRBV25-1 with TRBJ1-5; TRBD1 matches 9 bases. The CDR3 length is 14 residues. V lost 8 bases and J lost 7; bases outside the gene matches: 9. Germline V gene sequence: CDR1 MGHDK, CDR2 SYGVNS. Here the CDR3 reads CASADRQGGQPQHF. In DNA form, the CDR3 reads TGTGCCAGCGCAGATAGACAGGGGGGGCAGCCCCAGCATTTT. Full variable domain (rest looked up from reference TRBV25-1 and TRBJ1-5): EADIYQTPRYLVIGTGKKITLECSQTMGHDKMYWYQQDPGMELHLIHYSYGVNSTEKGDLSSESTVSRIRTEHFPLTLESARPSHTSQYLCASADRQGGQPQHFGDGTRLSIL.

This CDR3 is CSARDVREVTYEQYF. CDR3 DNA: TGCAGTGCTAGAGATGTAAGGGAGGTCACGTACGAGCAGTACTTC. The chain joins TRBV20-1 to TRBJ2-7; D possibly corresponds to TRBD2 (6 bases). This CDR3 has 15 amino acids. Germline CDR1 DFQATT, CDR2 SNEGSKA (reference sequence). Trimming pared 0 bases from V and 4 bases from J, leaving 16 bases between.

This clonotype occurred a few times. The chain recombines TRBV7-2 with TRBJ2-2; possible D gene TRBD2, 5 bases. V shed 5 bases and J shed 0 bases, with 10 bases lying between them. The CDR3 length is 15 residues. Germline V gene lookup returns CDR1 SGHTA and CDR2 FQGNSA. DNA of the CDR3: TGTGCCAGCAGCAAACTTAGCGCGAACACCGGGGAGCTGTTTTTT. As protein: CASSKLSANTGELFF.

This chain uses TRBV2 with TRBJ2-2; 7 bases line up with TRBD1. The CDR3 is 14 amino acids. Germline CDR1 and CDR2: SNHLY and FYNNEI. The ends lost 4 bases at V and 8 bases at J; junction bases unmatched: 7. CDR3 amino acids: CASSVDRREGELFF. The CDR3 DNA is TGTGCCAGCAGTGTGGACAGGCGTGAGGGGGAGCTGTTTTTT. Variable domain in full (rest from reference TRBV2 and TRBJ2-2): EPEVTQTPSHQVTQMGQEVILRCVPISNHLYFYWYRQILGQKVEFLVSFYNNEISEKSEIFDDQFSVERPDGSNFTLKIRSTKLEDSAMYFCASSVDRREGELFFGEGSRLTVL.

This clonotype showed up many times. This chain connects TRBV6-5 to TRBJ2-5, with a tentative D call TRBD1 (6 bases). V was shortened by 5 bases and J by 2 bases, with 9 bases between the two germline ends. There are 13 residues in the CDR3. The germline V gene has CDR1 MNHEY and CDR2 SVGAGI. CDR3 DNA: TGTGCCAGCAGTATGGACAGACAAGAGACCCAGTACTTC. This gives the protein CASSMDRQETQYF.

The count of this clonotype is one. The V gene is TRBV7-2, the J gene TRBJ2-5; 9 bases fit TRBD1. The V gene end was trimmed by 6 bases and the J gene end by 3 bases; junction bases not matched to a gene: 11. The CDR3 has 16 amino acids. Germline V gene sequence: CDR1 SGHTA, CDR2 FQGNSA. CDR3 DNA: TGTGCCAGCAGTTACTCCGCCGGGACAGGGAAAGAGACCCAGTACTTC. This encodes CASSYSAGTGKETQYF.

The chain recombines TRBV9 with TRBJ2-2; TRBD2 matches at 7 bases. Germline V gene lookup returns CDR1 SGDLS and CDR2 YYNGEE. This CDR3 region has 16 residues. Germline trimming cut 3 bases from V and 4 bases from J; bases unmatched to any gene: 9. The CDR3: CASSADGGRATGELFF. CDR3 nucleotide sequence: TGTGCCAGCAGCGCGGACGGTGGGAGGGCCACCGGGGAGCTGTTTTTT.

A note on this clonotype: A read error may produce the germline difference seen at one junction end. This chain connects TRBV24-1 to TRBJ2-5, with 10 nucleotides matching TRBD2. This CDR3 contains 16 residues. Germline V gene data show CDR1 as KGHDR and CDR2 as SFDVKD. In nucleotides, the CDR3 is TGTGCCAGCAGTCTAGGTGAAGCGGGAGGGTTAGAGACCCAGTACTTC. This translates into CASSLGEAGGLETQYF.

This clonotype is a singleton in its sample. This chain connects TRBV29-1 to TRBJ1-3, with 7 positions matching TRBD1. Germline CDR1 reads SQVTM; CDR2 reads ANQGSEA. This CDR3 has 15 amino acids. The J segment lost 2 bases and the V segment lost 3 bases, leaving 7 bases of the junction unmatched. The CDR3, as DNA: TGCAGCGTTGACCAACATACAGGGGCTGGAAACACCATATATTTT. The encoded protein is CSVDQHTGAGNTIYF.

In this sample, this clonotype turned up many times. This chain uses TRBV7-2 with TRBJ1-2, with D maybe TRBD1 (6 bases). Germline assignment: CDR1 SGHTA and CDR2 FQGNSA. There are 13 residues in the CDR3. V was clipped by 7 bases and J by 4 bases, with 13 bases between them. CDR3 sequence: CASTPGVGYGYTF. DNA of the CDR3: TGTGCCAGCACCCCAGGGGTTGGCTATGGCTACACCTTC.

The chain combines TRBV2 with TRBJ1-2; D may be TRBD1 (6 bases). The V and J ends lost 6 bases and 0 bases respectively, with 17 bases between them. Looked up from germline, CDR1 is SNHLY and CDR2 is FYNNEI. The CDR3 sequence is 16 residues long. This CDR3 reads CASRDLRGKANYGYTF. The CDR3 bases are TGTGCCAGCAGAGATTTAAGGGGGAAAGCTAACTATGGCTACACCTTC. Variable domain in full (rest from reference TRBV2 and TRBJ1-2): EPEVTQTPSHQVTQMGQEVILRCVPISNHLYFYWYRQILGQKVEFLVSFYNNEISEKSEIFDDQFSVERPDGSNFTLKIRSTKLEDSAMYFCASRDLRGKANYGYTFGSGTRLTVV.

This chain links TRBV20-1 with TRBJ1-2; D is undetermined. This CDR3 spans 11 amino acids. The V gene's germline CDR1 is DFQATT and CDR2 SNEGSKA (reference sequence). Trimming removed 6 bases from V and 4 bases from J, with 9 bases in between. CDR3 sequence: CSATPGYGYTF. In nucleotides, the CDR3 is TGCAGTGCCACTCCCGGCTATGGCTACACCTTC.